This T cell receptor (beta chain) was observed in a study of cytomegalovirus exposure and HLA in healthy donors. Whole-study findings and limits: According to an earlier analysis, most TCR beta V segments yielded productive rearrangements about 90% or about 30% of the time. Per published reports, the classifier diagnosed cytomegalovirus status with high specificity and sensitivity. Clonal expansion, a later analysis showed, was greater in HLA-associated TCR beta chains than in equally common others.

Comments on this clone: The antigen is undetermined.

Germline values: CDR1 KGHSH, CDR2 LQKENI. The CDR3 is made up of 15 amino acids. Trimming stripped 3 bases from V and 0 bases from J, with 9 bases between. Vbeta (60) and Jbeta (13) primers were used in the PCR. Some clones are missing from TCRdb's copy, which holds only in-frame ones; the method was immunoSEQ multiplex PCR. Among roughly 97,000 clones listed, around four fifths were seen once. This rearrangement joins TRBV18 to TRBJ2-1; D perhaps matches TRBD1 (6 bases). The source is a woman aged 40 to 55 in good health and CMV-seronegative. The sequencing input was PBMCs. CDR3 amino acids: CASSPQGLSYNEQFF. For the CDR3, the DNA is TGTGCCAGCTCACCCCAGGGGCTCTCCTACAATGAGCAGTTCTTC.